The 22 T cell receptor beta chains presented below share a single source sample, sequenced in a study of neurological immune-mediated disorders. Each CDR3 protein gets one entry after TCRdb re-called the 5' RACE reads with MiXCR. The repertoire consists of about 46,000 distinct CDR3 sequences, with roughly 2% occurring once and the leading ten covering 2% to 2.5%. Material: PBMCs. All receptors come from a woman between 40 and 55 years old with multiple sclerosis.

Many counts were recorded for this clonotype. The V gene is TRBV7-6, the J gene TRBJ2-3, with TRBD1 as a possible D gene (6 bases). From germline, CDR1 is SGHVS and CDR2 FNYEAQ. V lost 6 bases, J lost 6 bases, and 13 bases lay in between. The CDR3 has 13 residues. In DNA form, the CDR3 reads TGTGCCAGCAGATATACAGGGTCCGATACGCAGTATTTT. Its protein product is CASRYTGSDTQYF.

Many counts were recorded for this clonotype. The chain combines TRBV5-1 with TRBJ2-7; D unclear. Germline V gene lookup returns CDR1 SGHRS and CDR2 YFSETQ. Trimming stripped 4 bases from V and 2 bases from J, with 7 bases between. The CDR3 contains 12 residues. This CDR3 reads CASSGRAYEQYF. Here the CDR3 DNA reads TGCGCCAGCAGCGGTCGGGCCTACGAGCAGTACTTC. Complete variable domain (other parts from reference TRBV5-1 and TRBJ2-7): KAGVTQTPRYLIKTRGQQVTLSCSPISGHRSVSWYQQTPGQGLQFLFEYFSETQRNKGNFPGRFSGRQFSNSRSEMNVSTLELGDSALYLCASSGRAYEQYFGPGTRLTVT.

This clonotype was counted many times. The V call is TRBV7-2, the J call TRBJ1-1; possibly TRBD1 for D (6 bases). The V gene's germline CDR1 is SGHTA and CDR2 FQGNSA. This CDR3 spans 14 amino acids. Trimming cost V 6 bases and J 6 bases, with 17 bases left between them. This CDR3 is CASRRGGGLSEAFF. The CDR3 coding sequence is TGTGCCAGCAGGAGGGGGGGTGGCCTGTCTGAAGCTTTCTTT.

This clonotype was found many times. The chain recombines TRBV9 with TRBJ2-3, with D possibly being TRBD1 or TRBD2 (5 bases each). Germline CDR1 and CDR2: SGDLS and YYNGEE. The ends were cut back, 2 bases at V and 4 bases at J, with 5 bases in the middle. The CDR3 totals 12 residues. The chain's CDR3 is CASSVGADTQYF. CDR3 nucleotide sequence: TGTGCCAGCAGCGTGGGGGCAGATACGCAGTATTTT.

This clonotype appeared many times. This sequence joins TRBV3-1 and TRBJ1-2; a weak D match, TRBD1 (5 bases). The CDR3 has 14 residues. V gave up 1 base and J gave up 2 bases, with 8 bases separating them. The germline gives CDR1 LGHDT, CDR2 YNNKEL (reference sequence). CDR3 residues: CASSQVAGNYGYTF. CDR3 nucleotide sequence: TGTGCCAGCAGCCAAGTGGCAGGGAACTATGGCTACACCTTC. Together with reference TRBV3-1 and TRBJ1-2, the CDR3 gives the full variable domain: DTAVSQTPKYLVTQMGNDKSIKCEQNLGHDTMYWYKQDSKKFLKIMFSYNNKELIINETVPNRFSPKSPDKAHLNLHINSLELGDSAVYFCASSQVAGNYGYTFGSGTRLTVV.

The table lists this clonotype with many counts. The chain employs TRBV12-3 or TRBV12-4 and TRBJ1-4, with unresolved D. The CDR3 spans 14 residues. With 5 bases removed from V and 3 bases from J, the gap between germline ends came to 10 bases. The CDR3 here is CASSPGRANEKLFF. In DNA, the CDR3 is TGTGCCAGCAGTCCCGGGAGAGCTAATGAAAAACTGTTTTTT.

At least ten counts were recorded for this clonotype. This sequence joins TRBV24-1 and TRBJ1-1, with D unclear. CDR3 length equals 12 residues. V lost 7 bases and J lost 1, with 6 bases in between. Per germline, CDR1 KGHDR and CDR2 SFDVKD. The CDR3 region has the DNA TGTGCCACCAGCGGTGAGAACACTGAAGCTTTCTTT. This sequence encodes CATSGENTEAFF.

This clonotype was recorded many times. This chain uses TRBV7-2 with TRBJ1-4; no reliable D call. CDR1 and CDR2 (germline): SGHTA, FQGNSA. This CDR3 has 13 residues. V lost 4 bases, J lost 5 bases, and 8 bases lay in between. Written as DNA, the CDR3 is TGTGCCAGCAGCTCAATCCTGAATGAAAAACTGTTTTTT. Protein sequence: CASSSILNEKLFF. Using reference TRBV7-2 and TRBJ1-4 for the parts outside the CDR3, the full variable domain is GAGVSQSPSNKVTEKGKDVELRCDPISGHTALYWYRQSLGQGLEFLIYFQGNSAPDKSGLPSDRFSAERTGGSVSTLTIQRTQQEDSAVYLCASSSILNEKLFFGSGTQLSVL.

The chain carries TRBV3-1 and TRBJ2-1; tentatively, D is TRBD1 or TRBD2 (6 bases each). The germline CDR1 and CDR2 sequences are LGHDT and YNNKEL (reference sequence). CDR3 size: 14 residues. V lost 10 bases, J lost 2 bases, and 15 bases lay in between. CDR3 sequence reads: CATGWGATYNEQFF. The CDR3 bases are TGTGCCACCGGTTGGGGGGCAACCTACAATGAGCAGTTCTTC.

The table lists this clonotype with a few counts. A much larger clonotype is one base distant, so this may be a read error. The rearrangement joins TRBV18 to TRBJ2-2, with 7 bases matching TRBD1. The germline V gene encodes CDR1 KGHSH and CDR2 LQKENI. This CDR3 is built from 14 residues. CDR3 loop: CTSSRPDRTGELFF. DNA of the CDR3: TGTACCAGCTCACGACCGGACAGGACCGGGGAGCTGTTTTTT.

V and J are TRBV12-3 or TRBV12-4 and TRBJ1-1; D uncertain. V was trimmed by 6 bases and J by 0 bases, leaving 14 bases between them. This CDR3 has 15 amino acids. CDR3: CASRTGNIMNTEAFF. The CDR3 DNA reads as TGTGCCAGCAGGACCGGGAATATCATGAACACTGAAGCTTTCTTT.

This clonotype was seen at least ten times. This chain connects TRBV27 to TRBJ2-7; no clear D gene. Trimming stripped 3 bases from V and 2 bases from J, with 11 bases between. Germline V CDR1 and CDR2: MNHEY, SMNVEV (reference sequence). The CDR3 has 14 residues. The CDR3 reads CASSLRIRAYEQYF. The CDR3, as DNA: TGTGCCAGCAGTTTGAGGATTAGGGCCTACGAGCAGTACTTC.

The sample holds many counts of this clonotype. V is TRBV5-1 and J is TRBJ2-1, with a possible D match to TRBD1 (5 bases). With 0 bases removed from V and 7 bases from J, the gap between germline ends came to 14 bases. This CDR3 spans 15 amino acids. Germline-derived CDR1 and CDR2 are SGHRS and YFSETQ. The CDR3 nucleotides read TGCGCCAGCAGCTTGGCCCGTCCAGGGAAAAATGAGCAGTTCTTC. It codes for CASSLARPGKNEQFF. Supplemented by reference TRBV5-1 and TRBJ2-1, the full variable domain reads KAGVTQTPRYLIKTRGQQVTLSCSPISGHRSVSWYQQTPGQGLQFLFEYFSETQRNKGNFPGRFSGRQFSNSRSEMNVSTLELGDSALYLCASSLARPGKNEQFFGPGTRLTVL.

This clonotype was detected ten times or more. The rearrangement uses TRBV2 and TRBJ2-1; the D is unclear. Trimming took 3 bases from V and 7 from J, leaving 7 bases between them. The germline gives CDR1 SNHLY, CDR2 FYNNEI. This CDR3 has 12 residues. CDR3 in amino acids: CASSDLQNEQFF. For the CDR3, the DNA is TGTGCCAGCAGTGATCTACAGAATGAGCAGTTCTTC.

This clonotype came up many times. This chain links TRBV20-1 with TRBJ2-5, with a possible D match to TRBD2 (6 bases). The CDR3 contains 13 residues. Germline loops: CDR1 DFQATT, CDR2 SNEGSKA (reference sequence). The V and J ends lost 2 bases and 5 bases respectively, with 12 bases between them. The CDR3 DNA reads TGCAGTGCTAGACTAGCGATCGAGGAGACCCAGTACTTC. This codes for CSARLAIEETQYF.

This clonotype was counted at least ten times. The chain links TRBV20-1 to TRBJ1-2; D is ambiguous. V lost 5 bases and J 6 bases, leaving 7 bases between the germline ends. The germline CDR1 and CDR2 sequences are DFQATT and SNEGSKA (reference sequence). The CDR3 totals 10 residues. CDR3 DNA sequence: TGCAGTGCTGAAACGAATGGCTACACCTTC. This codes for CSAETNGYTF.

The sample holds many counts of this clonotype. The rearrangement joins TRBV6-1 to TRBJ2-7, with D unresolved. Per the germline V gene, CDR1 is MNHNS and CDR2 is SASEGT. There are 8 residues in the CDR3. CDR3 amino acids: CAVQEQYF. The CDR3 DNA reads as TGTGCTGTACAGGAGCAGTACTTC.

This clonotype has a count of ten or more. V usage is TRBV5-1 and J usage is TRBJ1-3; perhaps TRBD1 as D (5 bases). Trimming shortened V by 4 bases and J by 4 bases, and 9 bases separated the two germline ends. The germline CDR1 and CDR2 sequences are SGHRS and YFSETQ. The CDR3 loop spans 13 amino acids. CDR3 bases: TGCGCCAGCAGCACCGGACAAGGAAACACCATATATTTT. Its translation is CASSTGQGNTIYF.

This clonotype occurred many times. The rearrangement uses TRBV5-1 and TRBJ2-7, with 11 bases lining up with TRBD2. V trimming: 2 bases; J trimming: 2 bases; junction bases outside the gene matches: 6. CDR1 SGHRS and CDR2 YFSETQ come from the germline V gene. The CDR3 has 16 amino acids. CDR3 sequence (DNA): TGCGCCAGCAGCTTCGGACTAGCGGGTTTGGCCTACGAGCAGTACTTC. Translated, it gives CASSFGLAGLAYEQYF.

Many counts were recorded for this clonotype. V gene TRBV9 combines with J gene TRBJ1-3; D not resolved. The CDR3 runs to 14 residues. CDR1 and CDR2 from the germline V gene are SGDLS and YYNGEE. The V end was cut by 7 bases, the J end by 0 bases, with 11 bases between. CDR3: CASGSQVSGNTIYF. The CDR3 bases are TGTGCCAGCGGATCTCAGGTCTCTGGAAACACCATATATTTT. Full variable domain (remainder filled in from reference TRBV9 and TRBJ1-3): DSGVTQTPKHLITATGQRVTLRCSPRSGDLSVYWYQQSLDQGLQFLIQYYNGEERAKGNILERFSAQQFPDLHSELNLSSLELGDSALYFCASGSQVSGNTIYFGEGSWLTVV.

This clonotype was seen ten or more times. The chain is built from TRBV12-3 or TRBV12-4 and TRBJ1-3; 7 bases are shared with TRBD1. Trimming cost V 3 bases and J 4 bases; bases outside gene matches: 3. CDR3 length equals 14 residues. The CDR3 spells CASSLTGSGNTIYF. CDR3 bases: TGTGCCAGCAGTTTGACAGGGAGCGGAAACACCATATATTTT.

This clonotype came up many times. This chain joins TRBV11-2 and TRBJ1-2; 8 positions match TRBD1. With 2 bases clipped from V and 7 bases from J, the junction kept 3 bases outside the gene matches. CDR1 is SGHAT and CDR2 is FQNNGV in the germline V gene. The CDR3 length is 13 residues. The CDR3 nucleotides are TGTGCCAGCAGCTTACAGGGGGCGCGTGGCTACACCTTC. Its translation: CASSLQGARGYTF.